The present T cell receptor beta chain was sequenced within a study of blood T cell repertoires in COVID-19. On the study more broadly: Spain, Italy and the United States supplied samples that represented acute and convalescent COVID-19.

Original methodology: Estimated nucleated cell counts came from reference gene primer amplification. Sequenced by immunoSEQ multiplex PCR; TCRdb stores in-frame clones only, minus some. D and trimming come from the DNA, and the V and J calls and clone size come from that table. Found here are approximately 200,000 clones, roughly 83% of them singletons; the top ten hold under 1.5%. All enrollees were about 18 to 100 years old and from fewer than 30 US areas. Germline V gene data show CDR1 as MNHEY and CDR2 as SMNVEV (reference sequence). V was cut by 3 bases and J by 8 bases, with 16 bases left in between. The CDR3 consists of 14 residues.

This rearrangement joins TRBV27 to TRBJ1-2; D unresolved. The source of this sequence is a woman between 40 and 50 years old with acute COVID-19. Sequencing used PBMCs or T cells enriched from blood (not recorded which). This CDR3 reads CASSFKWQATGYTF. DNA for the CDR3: TGTGCCAGCAGTTTCAAGTGGCAGGCTACCGGCTACACCTTC.